The clone carrying this T cell receptor (beta chain) was seen a few times. The antigen remains unidentified. A TCRbeta library incorporating unique molecular identifiers was prepared. TCRdb redid the calling of the PCR reads with MiXCR, one entry per CDR3 protein. The data contain around 300,000 distinct CDR3 sequences, over 7.5% of them seen just once; the ten biggest clones take up approximately 9%. The CDR3 runs to 16 residues. With 4 bases clipped from V and 2 bases from J, the junction kept 9 bases outside the gene matches. Per germline, CDR1 KGHDR and CDR2 SFDVKD. This sample was included in a study of T-cell reconstitution after alpha-beta-depleted transplantation in children. General study findings and limits: Expanded graft clones numbering several hundred reportedly gave rise to alpha-beta T cells about two months after transplant. Day-60 TCRbeta diversity that was high in some patients was derived from surviving recipient T cells and thymic progenitors. Newly made T cells mostly supplied T-cell counts and diversity one year after transplant.

This material consisted of peripheral blood, taken 360 days after TCRalphabeta/CD19-depleted stem cell transplant. The sequence was collected from a female patient younger than 10 who had a stem cell transplant for Fanconi anemia, so the T cells may come from the graft donor. The J gene is TRBJ2-5, the V gene TRBV24-1; TRBD1 matches 7 bases. CDR3 sequence reads: CATSEGRTGPQETQYF. The CDR3 DNA is TGTGCCACCAGTGAGGGCCGGACAGGCCCTCAAGAGACCCAGTACTTC.